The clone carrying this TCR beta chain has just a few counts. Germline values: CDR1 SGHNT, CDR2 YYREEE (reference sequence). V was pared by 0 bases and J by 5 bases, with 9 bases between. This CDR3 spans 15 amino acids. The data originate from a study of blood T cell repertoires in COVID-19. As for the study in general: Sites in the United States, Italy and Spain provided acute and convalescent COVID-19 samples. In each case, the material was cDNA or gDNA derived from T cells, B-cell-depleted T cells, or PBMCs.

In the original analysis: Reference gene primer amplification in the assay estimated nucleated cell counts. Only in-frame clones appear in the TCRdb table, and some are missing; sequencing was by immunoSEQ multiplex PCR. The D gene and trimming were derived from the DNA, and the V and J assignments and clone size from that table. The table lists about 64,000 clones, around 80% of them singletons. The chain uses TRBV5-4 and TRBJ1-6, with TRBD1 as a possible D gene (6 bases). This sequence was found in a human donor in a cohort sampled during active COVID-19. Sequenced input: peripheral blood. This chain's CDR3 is CASSLDQGNNSPLHF. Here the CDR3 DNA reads TGTGCCAGCAGCTTGGATCAGGGGAATAATTCACCCCTCCACTTT.